These T cell receptor beta chains were read from a single sample in a study of T cell changes during pregnancy in multiple sclerosis. Measured with immunoSEQ multiplex PCR; TCRdb has only the in-frame clones, and not every one. The table records approximately 70,000 clones, about 90% of them present only once. The sample was peripheral blood, taken in the first trimester of pregnancy. The receptors shown here come from a female donor with multiple sclerosis, enrolled in a pregnancy study. The CDR3 runs from the conserved cysteine through the conserved F or W. A D gene is named only where the DNA matches it firmly. Size tells how often a clone was seen (once, few, many) or the class of an expanded clone, and some rows leave it out.

abundance | j_gene | len | v_gene | d_gene | CDR3aa | CDR3nt
. | TRBJ2-3 | 15 | TRBV30 | TRBD2 | CAWRVAGGPTDTQYF | TGTGCCTGGAGGGTAGCGGGAGGACCCACAGATACGCAGTATTTT
. | TRBJ2-5 | 16 | TRBV7-6 | TRBD2 | CASSSRQRELKETQYF | TGTGCCAGCAGCTCCCGCCAGCGGGAGTTGAAAGAGACCCAGTACTTC
. | TRBJ1-4 | 15 | TRBV28 | TRBD1 | CASSWGRDRRRKLFF | TGTGCCAGCAGTTGGGGGAGGGACAGGCGACGAAAACTGTTTTTT
. | TRBJ2-2 | 14 | TRBV9 | . | CASSVRGNTGELFF | TGTGCCAGCAGCGTAAGAGGGAACACCGGGGAGCTGTTTTTT
. | TRBJ2-1 | 15 | TRBV13 | TRBD2 | CASSQAGGGLDEQFF | TGTGCCAGCAGCCAAGCTGGGGGGGGGTTGGATGAGCAGTTCTTC
. | TRBJ1-4 | 16 | TRBV28 | . | CASSPTARDSNEKLFF | TGTGCCAGCAGTCCAACAGCCCGGGACTCCAATGAAAAACTGTTTTTT
. | TRBJ1-1 | 14 | TRBV28 | TRBD1 | CASRPAGGGTEAFF | TGTGCCAGCAGACCTGCAGGGGGTGGCACTGAAGCTTTCTTT
few | TRBJ1-1 | 13 | TRBV6-1 | . | CATAAGRNTEAFF | TGTGCCACCGCAGCAGGGCGGAACACTGAAGCTTTCTTT
. | TRBJ2-3 | 15 | TRBV4-1 | . | CASSQEGQHPDTQYF | TGCGCCAGCAGCCAAGAGGGCCAGCACCCAGATACGCAGTATTTT
. | TRBJ2-1 | 13 | TRBV5-5 | . | CASSFQGGHEQFF | TGTGCCAGCAGCTTCCAGGGAGGCCATGAGCAGTTCTTC
. | TRBJ1-1 | 13 | TRBV5-1 | TRBD1 | CASSSTGGTEAFF | TGCGCCAGCAGCTCGACAGGGGGCACTGAAGCTTTCTTT
. | TRBJ2-3 | 15 | TRBV7-3 | TRBD2 | CASSLLAGATDTQYF | TGTGCCAGCAGCTTGCTAGCGGGAGCCACAGATACGCAGTATTTT
. | TRBJ2-1 | 14 | TRBV30 | . | CAWRVRRGYNEQFF | TGTGCCTGGAGGGTCCGAAGGGGCTACAATGAGCAGTTCTTC
. | TRBJ1-1 | 13 | TRBV2 | . | CASSDLRDTEAFF | TGTGCCAGCAGTGACTTGAGGGACACTGAAGCTTTCTTT
few | TRBJ1-2 | 14 | TRBV6-5 | . | CASRRPGVEYGYTF | TGTGCCAGCCGACGGCCGGGGGTAGAGTATGGCTACACCTTC
once | TRBJ1-2 | 16 | TRBV28 | TRBD1 | CASSLPDRPQNYGYTF | TGTGCCAGCAGTTTACCGGACAGGCCCCAGAACTATGGCTACACCTTC
. | TRBJ1-1 | 15 | TRBV6-1 | TRBD1 | CASSDEGAWNTEAFF | TGTGCCAGCAGTGACGAGGGGGCATGGAACACTGAAGCTTTCTTT
. | TRBJ1-5 | 15 | TRBV11-2 | . | CASSLGLGGGQPQHF | TGTGCCAGCAGCTTAGGTCTGGGGGGAGGACAGCCCCAGCATTTT
. | TRBJ1-2 | 13 | TRBV6-6 | . | CASSYSRDYGYTF | TGTGCCAGCAGTTACTCCAGGGACTATGGCTACACCTTC
. | TRBJ2-7 | 15 | TRBV5-1 | TRBD1 | CASSLGTGKIHEQYF | TGCGCCAGCAGCTTGGGGACAGGGAAGATACACGAGCAGTACTTC
. | TRBJ2-3 | 15 | TRBV7-3 | TRBD1 | CASSKPGQGTDTQYF | TGTGCCAGCAGCAAGCCGGGACAGGGGACGGATACGCAGTATTTT
. | TRBJ1-5 | 15 | TRBV7-9 | . | CASSAGSWGNQPQHF | TGTGCCAGCAGTGCCGGGTCCTGGGGCAATCAGCCCCAGCATTTT
. | TRBJ1-1 | 15 | TRBV7-3 | . | CASSLNGGSNTEAFF | TGTGCCAGCAGCTTAAATGGGGGCAGTAACACTGAAGCTTTCTTT
. | TRBJ1-5 | 13 | TRBV7-7 | . | CASSSRLNQPQHF | TGTGCCAGCAGCTCTCGACTGAATCAGCCCCAGCATTTT
. | TRBJ2-2 | 16 | TRBV7-9 | TRBD1 | CASSSPDRANTGELFF | TGTGCCAGCAGCTCACCGGACAGGGCGAACACCGGGGAGCTGTTTTTT
. | TRBJ1-2 | 14 | TRBV18 | . | CASSIRTEFYGYTF | TGTGCCAGCTCAATCCGGACAGAGTTCTATGGCTACACCTTC
. | TRBJ2-7 | 14 | TRBV5-1 | TRBD2 | CASSLGLAGSEQYF | TGCGCCAGCAGCTTAGGACTAGCGGGATCCGAGCAGTACTTC
. | TRBJ1-6 | 18 | TRBV5-6 | . | CASSLRRQERSYNSPLHF | TGTGCCAGCAGCTTGAGACGACAGGAACGATCCTATAATTCACCCCTCCACTTT
. | TRBJ2-1 | 13 | TRBV28 | . | CASSWGVSNEQFF | TGTGCCAGCAGTTGGGGAGTTTCAAATGAGCAGTTCTTC
. | TRBJ2-5 | 16 | TRBV4-2 | TRBD2 | CASSQASGTGKETQYF | TGTGCCAGCAGCCAAGCTAGCGGGACTGGTAAAGAGACCCAGTACTTC
. | TRBJ2-7 | 17 | TRBV27 | TRBD1 | CASSLRIPGQGDYEQYF | TGTGCCAGCAGTTTAAGGATTCCGGGACAGGGGGACTACGAGCAGTACTTC
. | TRBJ1-1 | 13 | TRBV10-3 | . | CAISERSDTEAFF | TGTGCCATCAGTGAGCGGTCTGACACTGAAGCTTTCTTT
. | TRBJ1-5 | 14 | TRBV2 | . | CASSALSGNQPQHF | TGTGCCAGCAGTGCTCTTTCCGGTAATCAGCCCCAGCATTTT
. | TRBJ2-1 | 13 | TRBV28 | . | CASSPSGGDEQFF | TGTGCCAGCAGCCCATCGGGCGGGGATGAGCAGTTCTTC
. | TRBJ1-1 | 15 | TRBV7-3 | . | CASSSGAGQGSEAFF | TGTGCCAGCAGCTCTGGGGCGGGGCAGGGATCTGAAGCTTTCTTT
. | TRBJ1-1 | 15 | TRBV9 | . | CASSVEGGVGTEAFF | TGTGCCAGCAGCGTAGAGGGGGGGGTCGGCACTGAAGCTTTCTTT
. | TRBJ1-3 | 14 | TRBV7-9 | . | CASSSHLSGNTIYF | TGTGCCAGCAGTTCACATCTCTCTGGAAACACCATATATTTT
. | TRBJ2-7 | 14 | TRBV5-1 | . | CASSLARAPYEQYF | TGCGCCAGCAGCTTGGCCAGGGCCCCCTACGAGCAGTACTTC
. | TRBJ2-1 | 16 | TRBV7-2 | . | CASSFIRFGSYNEQFF | TGTGCCAGCAGCTTTATAAGATTCGGGTCCTACAATGAGCAGTTCTTC
. | TRBJ1-2 | 15 | TRBV30 | . | CAWSAYRAAGYGYTF | TGTGCCTGGAGTGCCTACAGGGCGGCCGGCTATGGCTACACCTTC
. | TRBJ1-2 | 14 | TRBV13 | . | CASSLGRQSYGYTF | TGTGCCAGCAGCTTAGGGAGGCAGTCCTATGGCTACACCTTC
. | TRBJ1-3 | 14 | TRBV5-1 | . | CASSLAGAGNTIYF | TGCGCCAGCAGCTTGGCGGGGGCTGGAAACACCATATATTTT